The rows below give T cell receptor beta chains drawn from one sample of a study of human T cells and chemical hapten exposure. TCRdb redid the calling of the RACE reads with MiXCR, one entry per CDR3 protein. The profile covers 150,000 to 200,000 distinct CDR3 sequences, with approximately 15% appearing a single time and less than 2% taken by the ten largest. The sequences come from whole blood, collected in connection with sensitization to the hapten diphenylcyclopropenone (DPC). Receptor source: a woman aged 30 to 39 with alopecia areata. Some clones in this sample may be carry-over from other donors' samples. The CDR3 runs from the conserved cysteine through the conserved F or W. The D gene is left open where the match is weak.

V,D,CDR3
TRBV6-5,TRBD2,CASSYSGLAGAPTDTQYF
TRBV6-2/TRBV6-3,TRBD1,CASSPGQGLNQPQHF
TRBV29-1,-,CSVGETTTDTQYF
TRBV6-5,-,CASSYLGPPNEKLFF
TRBV28,TRBD2,CASSLGGILISYEQYF
TRBV28,TRBD1,CASSYGTGGPSGANVLTF
TRBV2,TRBD2,CATAGTSYYEQYF
TRBV20-1,-,CSARDRRTVYNEQFF
TRBV11-2,-,CASSFHRTLNTDTQYF
TRBV28,-,CASSYLVKDEQYF
TRBV7-6,-,CASSFSGPNEQFF
TRBV20-1,-,CSAVGQSYEQYF
TRBV6-5,-,CASSSYGPQETQYF
TRBV3-2,-,CASRPGARTDTQYF
TRBV25-1,-,CATGTRANTEAFF
TRBV5-5,TRBD1,CASSVRQGRGNTIYF
TRBV7-3,TRBD1,CASSLTDRNYGYTF
TRBV29-1,-,CSVELGVLRYF
TRBV7-6,-,CASRLLSGTQYF
TRBV20-1,-,CSANRGNTGELFF
TRBV5-1,-,CASSPRSLGDTQYF
TRBV4-1,-,CASSQDRASWRYEQYF
TRBV18,-,CASSPRTGKASGETQYF
TRBV12-3/TRBV12-4,TRBD2,CASSSNREGKKNIQYF
TRBV12-3/TRBV12-4,-,CASSLARGSTYEQYF
TRBV6-2/TRBV6-3,TRBD2,CASRASGPDNEQFF
TRBV29-1,-,CSVESSWDGEQFF
TRBV6-2/TRBV6-3,-,CASSYSTGVDNQPQHF
TRBV18,TRBD2,CASSPPLGGTSYNEQFF
TRBV5-3,TRBD2,CARSGVLASNEQFF
TRBV15,-,CATSARTDQETQYF
TRBV29-1,-,CSVEKGTTEAFF
TRBV10-3,TRBD1,CAISNSIGTGDETQYF
TRBV4-3,-,CASSHIRTDTQYF
TRBV30,-,CAWSGSGANVLTF
TRBV2,-,CASMLESNQPQHF
TRBV12-3/TRBV12-4,TRBD1,CASRLTGGNTEAFF